A selection of T cell receptor beta chains follows, all from one sample in a study of response to subunit inactivated influenza vaccine. TCRdb recomputed calls from the RT-PCR reads with MiXCR, one row per CDR3 protein. The table records about 620,000 distinct CDR3 sequences, about an eighth of them present only once. Here the sequenced sample was PBMCs from blood, taken on the day of vaccination. Receptors originate from a man aged 50-59 years who received an inactivated influenza vaccine. Both conserved end residues are part of each CDR3. The D gene is left open where the match is weak. Size values are once, few and many counts, or a class for expanded clones, and some rows have none.

TRBV7-2	NA	TRBD2	TRBJ2-5	CASSPTSGVIRAQYF	TGTGCCAGCAGCCCGACTAGCGGGGTTATAAGGGCCCAGTACTTC
TRBV20-1	NA	TRBD2	TRBJ2-2	CSAREGAGGRTGELFF	TGCAGTGCTAGAGAGGGAGCGGGGGGTAGGACCGGGGAGCTGTTTTTT
TRBV4-1	few	NA	TRBJ2-1	CASSQEPGYNEQFF	TGCGCCAGCAGCCAAGAACCGGGTTACAATGAGCAGTTCTTC
TRBV18	few	NA	TRBJ2-7	CASSPPGASYEQYF	TGTGCCAGCTCACCACCCGGGGCCTCCTACGAGCAGTACTTC
TRBV7-9	NA	NA	TRBJ2-1	CASSSPPDASRYNEQFF	TGTGCCAGCAGCAGCCCCCCGGACGCCTCACGGTACAATGAGCAGTTCTTC
TRBV9	NA	TRBD2	TRBJ2-1	CASSGGGLADEQFF	TGTGCCAGCAGCGGAGGCGGACTAGCGGATGAGCAGTTCTTC
TRBV7-2	few	TRBD1	TRBJ2-7	CASSFLTGDYEQYF	TGTGCCAGCAGCTTCCTGACAGGGGACTACGAGCAGTACTTC
TRBV6-6	few	NA	TRBJ1-1	CASSDPRGGAFF	TGTGCCAGCAGTGACCCCCGGGGGGGAGCTTTCTTT
TRBV5-1	NA	TRBD1	TRBJ2-3	CASSPDPMTGVGYTQYF	TGCGCCAGCAGCCCGGACCCTATGACAGGGGTGGGCTACACGCAGTATTTT
TRBV29-1	NA	NA	TRBJ2-7	CSVKSSNPYEQYF	TGCAGCGTGAAAAGCAGTAACCCCTACGAGCAGTACTTC
TRBV12-3/TRBV12-4	few	TRBD1	TRBJ1-5	CASSPRQGADQPQHF	TGTGCCAGCAGTCCCCGACAGGGGGCGGACCAGCCCCAGCATTTT
TRBV5-4	NA	NA	TRBJ2-3	CASSPADRVREQYF	TGTGCCAGCAGCCCCGCCGACCGAGTCAGGGAGCAGTATTTT
TRBV5-6	NA	NA	TRBJ2-5	CASSSTPLARETQYF	TGTGCCAGCAGCAGCACCCCACTAGCAAGGGAGACCCAGTACTTC
TRBV12-3/TRBV12-4	NA	NA	TRBJ2-1	CASSFRVSTDNEQFF	TGTGCCAGCAGTTTCCGGGTTAGCACCGACAATGAGCAGTTCTTC
TRBV10-3	NA	NA	TRBJ2-7	CAISEKGVGSEQYF	TGTGCCATCAGTGAAAAGGGAGTAGGCTCCGAGCAGTACTTC
TRBV4-3	few	NA	TRBJ2-4	CASSQETYRGGGIQYF	TGCGCCAGCAGCCAAGAAACGTACAGGGGAGGTGGCATTCAGTACTTC
TRBV6-5	few	NA	TRBJ2-5	CASSYKGIQETQYF	TGTGCCAGCAGTTACAAGGGCATACAAGAGACCCAGTACTTC
TRBV2	NA	NA	TRBJ2-3	CASSLDSPPDTQYF	TGTGCCAGCAGCCTGGACAGTCCGCCAGATACGCAGTATTTT
TRBV29-1	few	TRBD1	TRBJ2-1	CSVHRGTGWPERVRNEQFF	TGCAGCGTCCACCGTGGGACAGGGTGGCCAGAAAGGGTACGCAATGAGCAGTTCTTC
TRBV7-2	few	NA	TRBJ2-7	CASSLRSTIGSGEQYF	TGTGCCAGCAGCTTGAGGAGCACAATAGGATCGGGTGAGCAGTACTTC
TRBV12-3/TRBV12-4	NA	NA	TRBJ1-5	CASSLRDAGSQHF	TGTGCCAGCAGTTTAAGGGACGCGGGATCCCAGCATTTT